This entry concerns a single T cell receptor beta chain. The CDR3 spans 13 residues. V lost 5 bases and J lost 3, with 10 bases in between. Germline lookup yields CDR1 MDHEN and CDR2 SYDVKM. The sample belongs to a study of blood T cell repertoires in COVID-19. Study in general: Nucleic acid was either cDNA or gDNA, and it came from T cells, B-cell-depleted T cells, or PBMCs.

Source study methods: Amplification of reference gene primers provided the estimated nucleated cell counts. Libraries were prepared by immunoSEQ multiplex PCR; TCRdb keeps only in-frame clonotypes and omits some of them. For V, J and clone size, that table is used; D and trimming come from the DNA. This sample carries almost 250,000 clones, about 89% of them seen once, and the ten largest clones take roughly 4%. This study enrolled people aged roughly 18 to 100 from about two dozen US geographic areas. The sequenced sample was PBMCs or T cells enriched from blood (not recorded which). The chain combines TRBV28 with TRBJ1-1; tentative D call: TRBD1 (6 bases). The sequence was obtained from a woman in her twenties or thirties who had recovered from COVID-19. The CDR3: CASSLDRYTEAFF. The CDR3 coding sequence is TGTGCCAGCAGTCTCGACAGGTACACTGAAGCTTTCTTT.